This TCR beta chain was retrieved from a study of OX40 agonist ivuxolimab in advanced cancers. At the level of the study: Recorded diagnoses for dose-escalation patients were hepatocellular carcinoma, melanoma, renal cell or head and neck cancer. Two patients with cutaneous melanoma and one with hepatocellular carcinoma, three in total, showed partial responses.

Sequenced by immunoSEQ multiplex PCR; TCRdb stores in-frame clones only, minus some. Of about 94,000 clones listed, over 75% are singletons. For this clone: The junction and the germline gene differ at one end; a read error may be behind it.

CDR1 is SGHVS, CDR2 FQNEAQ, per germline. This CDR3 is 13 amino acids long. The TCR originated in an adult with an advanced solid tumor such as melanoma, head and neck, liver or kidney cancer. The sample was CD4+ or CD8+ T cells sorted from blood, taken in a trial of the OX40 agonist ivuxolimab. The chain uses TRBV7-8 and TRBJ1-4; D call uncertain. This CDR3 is CASSPSVAVHKIF. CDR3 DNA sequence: TGTGCCAGCAGCCCCTCGGTGGCGGTCCATAAGATTTTT.